This T cell receptor beta chain was sequenced in a study of technical replicates of blood from a handful of donors (dated by TCRdb to about 2017). Notes on this clone: The antigen this receptor binds is unknown. No much larger clonotype is one base removed from it; base qualities were not supplied.

In the germline V gene (reference sequence), CDR1 corresponds to GTSNPN and CDR2 to SVGIG. At the junction V is shortened by 0 bases and J by 6 bases, with 11 bases in between. The CDR3 spans 13 residues, from the cysteine through the phenylalanine. The entry retains the CDR3 DNA only, 39 bases that are in frame from base 1. Libraries were prepared through the immunoSEQ multiplex PCR assay. What TCRdb holds here is the immuneACCESS table cut down to in-frame rearrangements. Part of the clones is not present; checked against another copy, under half of the missing clones reflect an unresolved V gene, and the others are unexplained. A total of roughly 85,000 clones appear in this sample, about 93% of them only once. 0.26% of the sample is in the top ten clones.

Sequences were obtained from T cells isolated from PBMCs. This receptor was taken from a human donor in good health. The V and J genes are TRBV30 and TRBJ1-1; no D segment can be confidently identified. The nucleotide sequence reads as follows: TGTGCCTGGAGTGTATCGGGGAATCCTGAAGCTTTCTTT. This is translated as CAWSVSGNPEAFF.